These 18 T cell receptor beta chains came from one sample sequenced in a study of blood T cell repertoires in COVID-19. Assay: immunoSEQ multiplex PCR; the TCRdb copy retains only in-frame clones and omits some. The sample consists of under 100,000 clones, approximately 86% of them appearing once. The specimen was peripheral blood. Receptors were obtained from a man between 45 and 60 years old with acute or convalescent COVID-19.

V and J are TRBV7-2 and TRBJ1-3; a weak D match, TRBD1 (6 bases). Trimming took 5 bases from V and 6 from J, leaving 14 bases between them. Germline assignment: CDR1 SGHTA and CDR2 FQGNSA. CDR3 length: 14 amino acids. The CDR3 DNA reads as TGTGCCAGCAGCGGGAACAGGGTGGTAAACACCATATATTTT. This gives the protein CASSGNRVVNTIYF. The entire variable domain, with the rest obtained from reference TRBV7-2 and TRBJ1-3, is as follows: GAGVSQSPSNKVTEKGKDVELRCDPISGHTALYWYRQSLGQGLEFLIYFQGNSAPDKSGLPSDRFSAERTGGSVSTLTIQRTQQEDSAVYLCASSGNRVVNTIYFGEGSWLTVV.

V gene TRBV28 combines with J gene TRBJ1-1; 7 bases map to TRBD1. Germline CDR1 reads MDHEN; CDR2 reads SYDVKM. The length of the CDR3 is 14 residues. V lost 4 bases and J lost 1; bases outside the gene matches: 3. Here the CDR3 reads CASSSGTANTEAFF. CDR3 nucleotides: TGTGCCAGCAGTTCCGGGACAGCGAACACTGAAGCTTTCTTT.

The V gene is TRBV7-8, the J gene TRBJ2-2, with D perhaps matching TRBD1 (5 bases). Germline CDR1 and CDR2: SGHVS and FQNEAQ. V was cut by 4 bases and J by 4 bases, with 10 bases left in between. The CDR3 runs to 14 residues. The CDR3 bases are TGTGCCAGCAGCTCCAGGGTTGGCACCGGGGAGCTGTTTTTT. Translated, it gives CASSSRVGTGELFF.

The rearrangement joins TRBV5-7 to TRBJ1-1; TRBD1 aligns across 9 bases. TRBV5-7 is classed as an ORF, of uncertain function. The CDR3 contains 15 residues. With V trimmed by 9 bases and J by 10 bases, 19 bases remained unmatched. This chain's CDR3 is CAIKSRDRDEGGAFF. The DNA of the CDR3 is TGTGCCATCAAGTCCCGGGACAGGGATGAAGGGGGAGCTTTCTTT.

The chain combines TRBV7-6 with TRBJ2-3; D is undetermined. Per the germline V gene, CDR1 is SGHVS and CDR2 is FNYEAQ. This CDR3 is built from 17 residues. The V end lost 2 bases, the J end lost 3 bases, and 18 bases lay between the germline ends. The CDR3 coding sequence is TGTGCCAGCAGCTTATTAGCCCTAGTTGAGGAGACAGATACGCAGTATTTT. Amino acid sequence: CASSLLALVEETDTQYF. The variable domain in full, completed from reference TRBV7-6 and TRBJ2-3, reads GAGVSQSPRYKVTKRGQDVALRCDPISGHVSLYWYRQALGQGPEFLTYFNYEAQQDKSGLPNDRFSAERPEGSISTLTIQRTEQRDSAMYRCASSLLALVEETDTQYFGPGTRLTVL.

This chain connects TRBV6-6 to TRBJ1-1; tentative D call: TRBD1 (5 bases). Trimming removed 8 bases at V and 1 base at J, with 14 bases between. CDR1 is MNHNY and CDR2 is SVGAGI in the germline V gene (reference sequence). The CDR3 has 14 amino acids. This CDR3 reads CASRPEGANTEAFF. In DNA form, the CDR3 reads TGTGCCAGCCGACCAGAAGGGGCGAACACTGAAGCTTTCTTT.

CDR3 DNA: TGTGCCAGCAGCCGCCCACCGGGACTTAACACCGGGGAGCTGTTTTTT. Its protein is CASSRPPGLNTGELFF. The V and J genes are TRBV3-1 (or the pseudogene TRBV3-2) and TRBJ2-2, with a tentative D call TRBD2 (6 bases). Per germline, CDR1 LGHDT and CDR2 YNNKEL (reference sequence). The V end lost 4 bases, the J end lost 2 bases, and 14 bases lay between the germline ends. This CDR3 is built from 16 residues.

This clone has a handful of counts. Written as DNA, the CDR3 is TGTGCCAGCAGCCAAACGGGGACATATCAGCCCCAGCATTTT. It translates to CASSQTGTYQPQHF. The chain recombines TRBV16 with TRBJ1-5; perhaps TRBD1 as D (6 bases). In germline, CDR1 is KGHSY, CDR2 FQNENV. V lost 2 bases and J 5 bases, leaving 10 bases between the germline ends. CDR3 size: 14 residues.

The chain employs TRBV6-4 and TRBJ2-7, with D hard to call. Trimming took 3 bases from V and 6 from J, leaving 21 bases between them. Germline CDR1 and CDR2: MRHNA and SNTAGT. The CDR3 is made up of 16 amino acids. CDR3 amino acids: CASSDIAGSHVAEQYF. DNA for the CDR3: TGTGCCAGCAGTGATATCGCAGGCTCCCATGTCGCCGAGCAGTACTTC.

Sample share makes this clone medium-sized (0.01 to 0.1%). V usage is TRBV9 and J usage is TRBJ2-7, with a tentative D call TRBD1 (5 bases). Germline loops: CDR1 SGDLS, CDR2 YYNGEE. The V and J ends lost 4 bases and 3 bases respectively, with 20 bases between them. The CDR3 loop spans 16 amino acids. The CDR3 bases are TGTGCCAGCAGCCCCATAGGTGGGGCGACGAGCTACGAGCAGTACTTC. Amino acids: CASSPIGGATSYEQYF.

This rearrangement joins TRBV30 to TRBJ2-5, with 15 bases that match TRBD2. The CDR3 is 16 residues long. Germline values: CDR1 GTSNPN, CDR2 SVGIG (reference sequence). V shed 2 bases and J 5 bases; nucleotides not matched to a gene: 6. The DNA of the CDR3 is TGTGCCTGGAGTAAAGGACTAGCGGGAGGGCGGGAGACCCAGTACTTC. Its translation is CAWSKGLAGGRETQYF.

The chain couples TRBV30 to TRBJ1-6; 10 nucleotides match TRBD1. Germline CDR1 and CDR2: GTSNPN and SVGIG (reference sequence). CDR3 length: 13 amino acids. Losses at the gene ends were 4 bases for V and 8 bases for J; bases not matched to a gene: 2. CDR3: CAWNGQGDSPLHF. The CDR3 DNA reads TGTGCCTGGAACGGACAGGGGGATTCACCCCTCCACTTT.

The chain couples TRBV15 to TRBJ1-4, with TRBD1 matching over 9 bases. The length of the CDR3 is 15 residues. In germline, CDR1 is LNHNV, CDR2 YYDKDF (reference sequence). Losses at the gene ends were 1 base for V and 7 bases for J; bases not matched to a gene: 4. The CDR3 bases are TGTGCCACCAGCAGAGGACAGGGGGAGGGTGAAAAACTGTTTTTT. This sequence encodes CATSRGQGEGEKLFF.

This chain uses TRBV6-5 with TRBJ2-5; TRBD2 matches 7 bases. V shed 4 bases and J 1 base; nucleotides not matched to a gene: 3. CDR1 and CDR2 from the germline V gene are MNHEY and SVGAGI. The CDR3 loop spans 14 amino acids. CDR3 in amino acids: CASSSLARQETQYF. CDR3 DNA: TGTGCCAGCAGTTCACTAGCGCGCCAAGAGACCCAGTACTTC.

CDR3 DNA sequence: TGTGCCAGCAGCCAAGGACAGGGTCGGGGCTACACCTTC. It translates to CASSQGQGRGYTF. The rearrangement links TRBV3-1 (or the pseudogene TRBV3-2) to TRBJ1-2; 7 bases line up with TRBD1. Trimming took 1 base from V and 8 from J; bases not matched to a gene: 4. CDR3 length equals 13 residues. Looked up from germline, CDR1 is LGHDT and CDR2 is YNNKEL (reference sequence).

The chain links TRBV5-4 to TRBJ2-1; D remains ambiguous. Deletions cut 0 bases from V and 2 bases from J, with 9 bases between. The CDR3 length is 15 residues. Germline values: CDR1 SGHNT, CDR2 YYREEE (reference sequence). For the CDR3, the DNA is TGTGCCAGCAGCTTGGTTGCGCGTACCTACAATGAGCAGTTCTTC. This translates into CASSLVARTYNEQFF.

This sequence joins TRBV5-4 and TRBJ2-3; TRBD1 might be the D (7 bases). From germline, CDR1 is SGHNT and CDR2 YYREEE (reference sequence). The CDR3 is made up of 16 amino acids. Trimming took 6 bases from V and 1 from J, leaving 18 bases between them. The CDR3 loop reads CASKGAGGGGTDTQYF. The CDR3, as DNA: TGTGCCAGCAAGGGGGCCGGGGGAGGAGGCACAGATACGCAGTATTTT.

The chain uses TRBV6-5 and TRBJ2-1; 10 bases fit TRBD1. This CDR3 spans 14 amino acids. Germline loops: CDR1 MNHEY, CDR2 SVGAGI. V lost 7 bases to trimming and J lost 4 bases; unmatched junction nucleotides: 4. The CDR3 DNA reads as TGTGCCAGCAATGGGGACAGGGGTTACAATGAGCAGTTCTTC. Its translation: CASNGDRGYNEQFF.